These 18 T cell receptor beta chains were all obtained from the same sample, sequenced in a study of cytomegalovirus exposure and HLA in healthy donors. The PCR ran on 60 Vbeta and 13 Jbeta primers. Generated by immunoSEQ multiplex PCR, the TCRdb table keeps only in-frame clones and is missing some. The table lists 110,000 or so clones, over 70% of them singletons. Source material: PBMCs. Source of these receptors: a man aged 40-49 years in good health and CMV-seronegative.

This chain joins TRBV5-6 and TRBJ2-7, with unresolved D. The length of the CDR3 is 13 residues. Germline V gene lookup returns CDR1 SGHDT and CDR2 YYEEEE. The V and J ends lost 0 bases and 3 bases respectively, with 7 bases between them. The CDR3 nucleotides are TGTGCCAGCAGCTTGGGGCAGTTCTACGAGCAGTACTTC. Encoded protein: CASSLGQFYEQYF. Variable domain in full (rest from reference TRBV5-6 and TRBJ2-7): DAGVTQSPTHLIKTRGQQVTLRCSPKSGHDTVSWYQQALGQGPQFIFQYYEEEERQRGNFPDRFSGHQFPNYSSELNVNALLLGDSALYLCASSLGQFYEQYFGPGTRLTVT.

The chain couples TRBV27 to TRBJ1-2; 11 bases map to TRBD1. Unmatched junction bases numbered 6, after V lost 6 bases and J lost 6 bases. CDR3 length equals 14 residues. Germline CDR1 MNHEY, CDR2 SMNVEV (reference sequence). CDR3 sequence (DNA): TGTGCCAGCAGACTGGGACAGGGGGTCAATGGCTACACCTTC. Translating gives CASRLGQGVNGYTF.

In DNA, the CDR3 is TGCGCCAGCAGAACCGAGGGCCTTGAAGCTTTCTTT. It codes for CASRTEGLEAFF. The chain has TRBV10-2 and TRBJ1-1; D gene unclear. The CDR3 spans 12 residues. Germline values: CDR1 WSHSY, CDR2 SAAADI. Trimming took off 6 bases at V and 7 bases at J, with 12 bases between the two ends.

This sequence joins TRBV18 and TRBJ2-7; 15 bases line up with TRBD2. CDR3 length equals 17 residues. Trimming cost V 2 bases and J 7 bases; bases outside gene matches: 9. The germline CDR1 and CDR2 sequences are KGHSH and LQKENI. The CDR3 nucleotides are TGTGCCAGCTCACCATTCCGGACTAGCGGGAGGGCCCATGAGCAGTACTTC. This translates into CASSPFRTSGRAHEQYF.

V usage is TRBV27 and J usage is TRBJ2-1; 7 bases map to TRBD1. With V trimmed by 6 bases and J by 4 bases, 9 bases remained unmatched. This CDR3 contains 15 residues. CDR1 is MNHEY, CDR2 SMNVEV, per germline (reference sequence). CDR3 sequence: CASSLDRVGYNEQFF. CDR3 bases: TGTGCCAGCAGCCTTGACAGGGTGGGGTACAATGAGCAGTTCTTC.

V gene TRBV5-1 combines with J gene TRBJ2-2, with D possibly TRBD1 on 6 matching bases. Germline V gives CDR1 SGHRS, CDR2 YFSETQ. This CDR3 contains 14 residues. The ends were cut back, 4 bases at V and 6 bases at J, with 13 bases in the middle. CDR3 region: CASSKDRGAGELFF. The CDR3 bases are TGCGCCAGCAGCAAGGACAGAGGGGCCGGGGAGCTGTTTTTT.

This clone was seen a few times. This chain uses TRBV9 with TRBJ2-1, with 7 bases lining up with TRBD1. Germline CDR1 is SGDLS and CDR2 is YYNGEE. This CDR3 has 15 residues. The ends lost 6 bases at V and 9 bases at J; junction bases unmatched: 15. CDR3: CASTERDRDASEQFF. Written as DNA, the CDR3 is TGTGCCAGCACCGAGCGAGACAGGGACGCATCTGAGCAGTTCTTC. The full variable domain, completed using reference TRBV9 and TRBJ2-1, is DSGVTQTPKHLITATGQRVTLRCSPRSGDLSVYWYQQSLDQGLQFLIQYYNGEERAKGNILERFSAQQFPDLHSELNLSSLELGDSALYFCASTERDRDASEQFFGPGTRLTVL.

On this clone: At one of its ends the junction is not consistent with the germline gene, which may arise from a read error. This chain links TRBV7-9 with TRBJ2-1, with 11 nucleotides matching TRBD2. This CDR3 has 14 amino acids. Germline loops: CDR1 SEHNR, CDR2 FQNEAQ (reference sequence). The CDR3 loop reads CASSSDSTSGASVF. The DNA of the CDR3 is TGTGCCAGCAGCTCAGACTCGACTAGCGGGGCATCTGTCTTC.

The chain combines TRBV28 with TRBJ1-6, with a possible D match to TRBD1 (5 bases). Trimming removed 6 bases at V and 3 bases at J, with 12 bases between. This CDR3 is 15 amino acids long. From germline, CDR1 is MDHEN and CDR2 SYDVKM. The CDR3 region has the DNA TGTGCCAGCAGCCGACAGTTCGACTATAATTCACCCCTCCACTTT. Amino acid sequence: CASSRQFDYNSPLHF.

V and J are TRBV28 and TRBJ1-2; D possibly corresponds to TRBD1 (6 bases). Trimming cost V 5 bases and J 4 bases, with 20 bases left between them. The CDR3 extends over 16 amino acids. Germline lookup yields CDR1 MDHEN and CDR2 SYDVKM. CDR3 sequence (DNA): TGTGCCAGCAGTGCGGTCGACAGGAGCAAGGTCTATGGCTACACCTTC. Amino acids: CASSAVDRSKVYGYTF.

This clone was detected only a few times. CDR3 in DNA: TGCGCCAGCAGCCCAGGGGGGACCCAAGAGACCCAGTACTTC. It specifies CASSPGGTQETQYF. The gene calls are TRBV5-1 and TRBJ2-5; D may be TRBD1 (7 bases). The CDR3 runs to 14 residues. The V gene lost 4 bases and the J gene lost 1 base, with 11 bases spanning the gap. Germline-derived CDR1 and CDR2 are SGHRS and YFSETQ.

This chain uses TRBV4-3 with TRBJ2-3; TRBD1 aligns across 7 bases. J was trimmed by 4 bases and V by 1 base; bases with no gene match: 8. The CDR3 length is 16 residues. Germline V lookup: CDR1 LGHNA, CDR2 YSLEER. Here the CDR3 reads CASSQARGLSSDTQYF. The CDR3 DNA reads TGCGCCAGCAGCCAAGCAAGGGGGCTTAGTTCAGATACGCAGTATTTT.

The V and J genes are TRBV6-1 and TRBJ1-1; 7 bases match TRBD1. CDR3 length equals 13 residues. With 5 bases clipped from V and 5 bases from J, the junction kept 5 bases outside the gene matches. From germline, CDR1 is MNHNS and CDR2 SASEGT. The CDR3 is CASSSPDRTEAFF. The CDR3 DNA is TGTGCCAGCAGTTCCCCGGACAGGACTGAAGCTTTCTTT.

In DNA form, the CDR3 reads TGTGCCAGCAACCGGGACAGGGGTGGATATGGCTACACCTTC. As protein: CASNRDRGGYGYTF. The chain uses TRBV7-9 and TRBJ1-2; 10 nucleotides match TRBD1. The J segment lost 5 bases and the V segment lost 7 bases, leaving 7 bases of the junction unmatched. This CDR3 comprises 14 residues. Germline V lookup: CDR1 SEHNR, CDR2 FQNEAQ (reference sequence).

This clone is a singleton in its sample. The chain joins TRBV4-3 to TRBJ1-6; 9 nucleotides agree with TRBD1. CDR3 length equals 16 residues. The germline V gene has CDR1 LGHNA and CDR2 YSLEER. V was pared by 2 bases and J by 10 bases, with 9 bases of the junction left unmatched. The CDR3 loop reads CASSQTGQGGRSPLHF. The CDR3 DNA sequence: TGCGCCAGCAGCCAAACGGGACAGGGAGGTAGATCACCCCTCCACTTT.

The genes are TRBV7-2 and TRBJ2-1; TRBD1 matches at 9 bases. CDR3 length: 14 amino acids. The trim removed 5 bases at V and 10 bases at J, leaving 9 bases unmatched. CDR1 is SGHTA and CDR2 is FQGNSA in the germline V gene. Here the CDR3 DNA reads TGTGCCAGCAGCACACAACAGGGGGCCTGGGAGCAGTTCTTC. It specifies CASSTQQGAWEQFF.

The chain is built from TRBV27 and TRBJ2-3; 9 positions agree with TRBD1. Germline loops: CDR1 MNHEY, CDR2 SMNVEV (reference sequence). The ends lost 8 bases at V and 2 bases at J; junction bases unmatched: 11. CDR3 length equals 16 residues. The CDR3 spells CASRPGTGFNTDTQYF. In nucleotides, the CDR3 is TGTGCCAGCCGTCCCGGGACAGGGTTCAACACAGATACGCAGTATTTT.

The chain carries TRBV14 and TRBJ2-7; 9 bases fit TRBD1. The V gene end was trimmed by 2 bases and the J gene end by 7 bases; junction bases not matched to a gene: 9. Germline CDR1 and CDR2: SGHDN and FVKESK. This CDR3 contains 15 residues. CDR3: CASSQYLDRGEEQYF. In nucleotides, the CDR3 is TGTGCCAGCAGCCAATACTTGGACAGGGGCGAGGAGCAGTACTTC.